This entry describes one T cell receptor (beta chain). It has no known antigen specificity. No much larger clone exists at a distance of one base, and base qualities are not known. High-throughput TCR beta sequencing profiled peripheral blood CD8+ and CD4+ T cells from healthy donors, Susac syndrome patients and multiple sclerosis patients. The multiple sclerosis controls were treatment-naive patients who had stable or active relapsing-remitting disease and met the revised McDonald criteria. CD8+ TEMRA cells were enriched by FACS, while bulk CD8+ and CD4+ T cells were purified by magnetic negative isolation. Blood was collected in EDTA tubes and processed within 24 hours, with PBMCs isolated through density gradient centrifugation. PBMCs intended for TCR sequencing were cryopreserved in liquid nitrogen and thawed later in a water bath at 37 degrees C. The sorted or isolated CD4+, CD8+ and CD8+ TEMRA cells reached a purity of at least 90%.

RNA was extracted with the RNeasy kit and roughly 0.5 to 1 ug was reverse transcribed using random hexamers. TCR beta CDR3 regions were amplified with the immunoSEQ multiplex PCR assay covering 54 Vbeta and 13 Jbeta segments. PCR amplification bias was corrected using a synthetic template baseline for primer optimization and computational correction. For the original study's pipeline: Reads were annotated to V, D and J genes according to IMGT and were analyzed with immunoSEQ Analyzer, with only productive sequences retained. Clonality was calculated as one minus the Shannon entropy normalized by log2 of the number of productive unique sequences. For each patient and control, public and private clones were evaluated within the 100 most prevalent clones. A clone was defined as Susac-specific if it was absent from the healthy and MS cohorts, from about 1,100 published viral clones and from other ImmuneACCESS disease sequences. TCRdb reprocessing: public reads trimmed at Q25 with fastp, clones called with MiXCR, in-frame beta chains kept. Under each unique CDR3 protein, matching rows form one entry showing the most common genes and DNA. It is TCRdb's table, rather than the study itself, that gives the V and J calls and clone size. In this sample the table shows about 430,000 distinct CDR3 sequences, around 85% of which occur a single time. Roughly 0.1% of the sample lies in the top ten.

The data were taken from a study of CD8 T cells in Susac syndrome (dated by TCRdb to between 2019 and 2020). The study in broad terms: Repertoire sequencing was used to test whether CD8+ T cell activation and differentiation in Susac syndrome was antigen driven. The study compared CD8+ T cell repertoire clonality among roughly 12 healthy donors, about 14 Susac syndrome patients and some 16 multiple sclerosis patients. What the study reported, not specific to this receptor: The TCR sequencing and HLA analysis was acknowledged to have included a relatively small number of individuals.

The receptor comes from a human donor with multiple sclerosis. The sample taken for sequencing was CD8+ T cells from PBMCs.

The DNA is as follows: TGCGCCAGCAGCTCAGTTGGACGAGGGTCAGGGAAGGCCGGGGAGCTGTTTTTT. Its protein is CASSSVGRGSGKAGELFF. This chain is built from TRBV5-1 and TRBJ2-2; the D gene is perhaps TRBD1 or TRBD2, each of them matching over 5 bases. V is cut by 3 bases and J by 6 bases, and the space between the germline ends is 24 bases. The germline V gene provides CDR1 SGHRS and CDR2 YFSETQ. There are 18 amino acids in the CDR3, from cysteine to phenylalanine inclusive. Only the CDR3 DNA is retained, 54 bases long and in frame from the first base.